The T cell receptor (beta chain) under discussion was sequenced for a study of blood T cell repertoires in COVID-19. The assay was immunoSEQ multiplex PCR, and TCRdb's table has in-frame clones only and misses some. The sample shows more than 250,000 clones, about 85% of them seen only once. The source is a woman younger than 45 who had recovered from COVID-19. Input material: PBMCs or T cells enriched from blood (not recorded which).

The CDR3: CASSIAPPDRGLQETQYF. For the CDR3, the DNA is TGTGCCAGTAGTATCGCCCCCCCGGACAGGGGCCTTCAAGAGACCCAGTACTTC. The V and J genes are TRBV19 and TRBJ2-5, with 9 bases identical to TRBD1. V lost 3 bases, J lost 2 bases, and 13 bases stayed unmatched. Germline V lookup: CDR1 LNHDA, CDR2 SQIVND (reference sequence). The CDR3 runs to 18 residues.